The entry that follows covers one T cell receptor (beta chain) sequence. The data were taken from a study of cytomegalovirus exposure and HLA in healthy donors. The PCR had 60 Vbeta and 13 Jbeta primers. The table came from immunoSEQ multiplex PCR; TCRdb's copy has only in-frame clones and leaves some out. Of some 89,000 clones listed, around three quarters are singletons. Germline V gene lookup returns CDR1 SGHTA and CDR2 FQGNSA. The V and J ends lost 3 bases and 1 base, in that order; junction bases with no gene match: 4. This CDR3 contains 16 residues. The sequencing input was PBMCs. The rearrangement joins TRBV7-2 to TRBJ2-3; 10 bases are a match to TRBD2. The receptor's source is a man in his sixties in good health and CMV-seronegative. The CDR3 region has the DNA TGTGCCAGCAGCTTGGGGCTAGCGGGGGGCACAGATACGCAGTATTTT. This encodes CASSLGLAGGTDTQYF.